Below, 30 T cell receptor beta chains from the same sample are listed, as sequenced in a study of blood T cell repertoires in COVID-19. Repertoires were generated with immunoSEQ multiplex PCR, while TCRdb's copy carries only in-frame clones and drops some. The data contain 350,000 or so clones, roughly 86% of them singletons. The material sequenced was peripheral blood. These receptors were collected from a young woman with COVID-19, enrolled during active disease.

This chain connects TRBV12-3 or TRBV12-4 to TRBJ1-2, with D possibly matching TRBD1 (5 bases). The CDR3 is 13 amino acids. V lost 6 bases and J lost 4, with 12 bases in between. In DNA, the CDR3 is TGTGCCAGCAGCCAGGGTTTCTTCTATGGCTACACCTTC. This gives the protein CASSQGFFYGYTF.

The gene calls are TRBV3-1 (or the pseudogene TRBV3-2) and TRBJ1-4, with D unresolved. Between the trimmed V and J ends, which lost 4 bases and 6 bases, there was a span of 15 bases. The CDR3 loop spans 15 amino acids. Germline V gene data show CDR1 as LGHDT and CDR2 as YNNKEL (reference sequence). CDR3 sequence reads: CASSLSVTRDEKLFF. In DNA, the CDR3 is TGTGCCAGCAGCCTCAGTGTGACTCGGGATGAAAAACTGTTTTTT.

The chain is built from TRBV7-9 and TRBJ2-5, with D perhaps matching TRBD2 (5 bases). From germline, CDR1 is SEHNR and CDR2 FQNEAQ (reference sequence). Trimming left V 6 bases short and J 5 bases short, with 7 bases between. This CDR3 comprises 11 residues. In nucleotides, the CDR3 is TGTGCCAGCAGGGCGGGTGAGACCCAGTACTTC. Translated, it gives CASRAGETQYF.

This clone was picked up one time. The chain combines TRBV7-3 with TRBJ1-2; D remains unclear. Trimming removed 5 bases at V and 2 bases at J, with 9 bases between. The CDR3 covers 13 residues. Germline-derived CDR1 and CDR2 are SGHTA and FQGTGA. The CDR3 region is CASSPDGNYGYTF. In DNA form, the CDR3 reads TGTGCCAGCAGCCCCGACGGGAACTATGGCTACACCTTC.

The chain links TRBV7-2 to TRBJ1-2; tentatively, D is TRBD1 (5 bases). The germline V gene encodes CDR1 SGHTA and CDR2 FQGNSA. The CDR3 has 15 amino acids. V dropped 5 bases and J dropped 2 bases, with 15 bases sitting between them. This chain's CDR3 is CASSGQVGLNYGYTF. CDR3 bases: TGTGCCAGCAGCGGACAAGTGGGGCTGAACTATGGCTACACCTTC.

Only one count was recorded for this clone. The J gene is TRBJ2-1, the V gene TRBV7-2; the D gene is possibly TRBD2 (6 bases). Between the trimmed V and J ends, which lost 5 bases and 4 bases, there was a span of 21 bases. Germline V gene data show CDR1 as SGHTA and CDR2 as FQGNSA. The CDR3 is 17 amino acids. The CDR3 DNA reads TGTGCCAGCAGCGAAAAGCTAGCGTATGGAGGGTACAATGAGCAGTTCTTC. This codes for CASSEKLAYGGYNEQFF.

This chain joins TRBV7-8 and TRBJ1-6; possible D gene TRBD1, 5 bases. CDR3 length: 14 residues. Germline V lookup: CDR1 SGHVS, CDR2 FQNEAQ. V lost 9 bases and J lost 11, with 20 bases in between. The CDR3 DNA is TGTGCCAGTAAGGGGCCGGCAGATTGGGCACCCCTCCACTTT. Translation: CASKGPADWAPLHF.

This clone came up many times. The genes are TRBV28 and TRBJ2-2; TRBD1 matches 9 bases. The CDR3 consists of 16 residues. CDR1 is MDHEN, CDR2 SYDVKM, per germline. V was clipped by 11 bases and J by 5 bases; unmatched bases: 15. CDR3 residues: CAAGPTGTGKTGELFF. As DNA, the CDR3 is TGTGCCGCGGGGCCCACCGGGACAGGGAAAACCGGGGAGCTGTTTTTT.

The chain combines TRBV27 with TRBJ1-6; D is uncertain. The V end was cut by 6 bases, the J end by 6 bases, with 15 bases between. The CDR3 is 15 residues long. Germline-derived CDR1 and CDR2 are MNHEY and SMNVEV (reference sequence). CDR3 sequence: CASRESGLANSPLHF. CDR3 in DNA: TGTGCCAGCAGGGAATCGGGGTTGGCTAATTCACCCCTCCACTTT.

The sample holds a few counts of this clone. Other DNA sequences of this sample code for an identical CDR3. J is TRBJ1-6 and V is TRBV30, with 10 bases fitting TRBD1. The CDR3 is 14 residues long. V shed 2 bases and J 7 bases; nucleotides not matched to a gene: 2. Germline V gene lookup returns CDR1 GTSNPN and CDR2 SVGIG (reference sequence). The CDR3 spells CAWSRGQGNSPLHF. CDR3 nucleotides: TGTGCCTGGAGTAGGGGACAGGGGAATTCACCCCTCCACTTT.

The chain carries TRBV30 and TRBJ2-7, with 7 bases that match TRBD2. The CDR3 is made up of 15 amino acids. V shed 3 bases, J shed 0 bases, and the junction held 8 bases outside the gene matches. The germline V gene has CDR1 GTSNPN and CDR2 SVGIG (reference sequence). The CDR3 DNA reads TGTGCCTGGAGAAGGGTGGGGGGGAGCTCCTACGAGCAGTACTTC. Protein: CAWRRVGGSSYEQYF.

V and J are TRBV30 and TRBJ2-2; the match to TRBD1 covers 11 bases. The CDR3 totals 16 residues. V trimming: 5 bases; J trimming: 4 bases; junction bases outside the gene matches: 9. The V gene's germline CDR1 is GTSNPN and CDR2 SVGIG (reference sequence). In DNA, the CDR3 is TGTGCCTGGCACGGGACAGGGGGGAGGAGCACCGGGGAGCTGTTTTTT. Its protein is CAWHGTGGRSTGELFF. The full variable domain, its missing parts supplied by reference TRBV30 and TRBJ2-2, is SQTIHQWPATLVQPVGSPLSLECTVEGTSNPNLYWYRQAAGRGLQLLFYSVGIGQISSEVPQNLSASRPQDRQFILSSKKLLLSDSGFYLCAWHGTGGRSTGELFFGEGSRLTVL.

This chain joins TRBV4-2 and TRBJ2-7; 8 positions agree with TRBD2. The germline V gene encodes CDR1 LGHNA and CDR2 YNFKEQ. Germline trimming cut 1 base from V and 2 bases from J; bases unmatched to any gene: 4. CDR3 length: 15 residues. The CDR3 here is CASSQVETSAYEQYF. The CDR3 DNA reads TGTGCCAGCAGCCAAGTTGAGACTAGCGCCTACGAGCAGTACTTC.

The chain joins TRBV19 to TRBJ2-3; 7 positions match TRBD1. V shed 4 bases, J shed 5 bases, and the junction held 6 bases outside the gene matches. The germline V gene encodes CDR1 LNHDA and CDR2 SQIVND (reference sequence). The CDR3 has 14 residues. DNA of the CDR3: TGTGCCAGTAGTACGACAGGGCCGGGAGATACGCAGTATTTT. It translates to CASSTTGPGDTQYF.

The chain couples TRBV11-2 to TRBJ2-1; 8 bases map to TRBD2. The CDR3 has 16 residues. Germline CDR1 is SGHAT and CDR2 is FQNNGV. V lost 6 bases and J lost 0; bases outside the gene matches: 7. DNA of the CDR3: TGTGCCAGCAGGGTCTCTGGGACTAGCTCCTACAATGAGCAGTTCTTC. Encoded protein: CASRVSGTSSYNEQFF.

This chain uses TRBV28 with TRBJ2-2; tentatively, D is TRBD2 (5 bases). The V end lost 2 bases, the J end lost 0 bases, and 7 bases lay between the germline ends. The CDR3 has 15 amino acids. CDR1 and CDR2 (germline): MDHEN, SYDVKM. In DNA form, the CDR3 reads TGTGCCAGCAGTTTAACCGGGGCGAACACCGGGGAGCTGTTTTTT. Amino acid sequence: CASSLTGANTGELFF.

The gene calls are TRBV18 and TRBJ2-1; D is perhaps TRBD1 (6 bases). V was trimmed by 3 bases and J by 4 bases, leaving 19 bases between them. The CDR3 has 17 amino acids. CDR1 is KGHSH, CDR2 LQKENI, per germline. DNA of the CDR3: TGTGCCAGCTCACCCTCCGGGCCGGGACACTTATACAATGAGCAGTTCTTC. This sequence encodes CASSPSGPGHLYNEQFF. The entire variable domain, with the rest obtained from reference TRBV18 and TRBJ2-1, is as follows: NAGVMQNPRHLVRRRGQEARLRCSPMKGHSHVYWYRQLPEEGLKFMVYLQKENIIDESGMPKERFSAEFPKEGPSILRIQQVVRGDSAAYFCASSPSGPGHLYNEQFFGPGTRLTVL.

This rearrangement joins TRBV6-5 to TRBJ2-2; D call uncertain. The CDR3 consists of 11 residues. The V gene's germline CDR1 is MNHEY and CDR2 SVGAGI. The V end was cut by 4 bases, the J end by 8 bases, with 5 bases between. CDR3 protein: CASSSGGELFF. DNA of the CDR3: TGTGCCAGCAGTTCGGGTGGGGAGCTGTTTTTT.

This chain uses TRBV5-1 with TRBJ1-1, with 7 bases that match TRBD1. From germline, CDR1 is SGHRS and CDR2 YFSETQ. With V trimmed by 4 bases and J by 5 bases, 8 bases remained unmatched. The CDR3 covers 14 residues. CDR3 sequence: CASSSAGQSTEAFF. In nucleotides, the CDR3 is TGCGCCAGCAGCAGTGCGGGACAGTCTACTGAAGCTTTCTTT.

The rearrangement links TRBV10-3 to TRBJ2-2; 8 nucleotides line up with TRBD2. The CDR3 is made up of 15 amino acids. With V trimmed by 7 bases and J by 4 bases, 8 bases remained unmatched. The germline V gene has CDR1 ENHRY and CDR2 SYGVKD. The chain's CDR3 is CAINIAGIGTGELFF. CDR3 nucleotide sequence: TGTGCCATCAATATAGCGGGAATAGGCACCGGGGAGCTGTTTTTT.

The rearrangement joins TRBV2 to TRBJ2-1, with TRBD1 identical over 7 bases. CDR3 length: 14 residues. After removal of 4 bases from V and 5 bases from J, the junction contained 5 bases not matched to a gene. The germline gives CDR1 SNHLY, CDR2 FYNNEI. The CDR3, as DNA: TGTGCCAGCAGTGTGGAGACAGGGAACAATGAGCAGTTCTTC. Its translation is CASSVETGNNEQFF.

The chain recombines TRBV6-5 with TRBJ2-2, with a possible D match to TRBD2 (5 bases). The CDR3 consists of 13 residues. Germline lookup yields CDR1 MNHEY and CDR2 SVGAGI. The DNA for the CDR3 is TGTGCGACCTTTCCGGGGTCGGGCGGGGAGCTGTTTTTT. This codes for CATFPGSGGELFF.

CDR3 region: CASSPPRYEQYF. CDR3 sequence (DNA): TGTGCCAGCAGCCCCCCGCGCTACGAGCAGTACTTC. The V and J genes are TRBV11-2 and TRBJ2-7; D not certain. From germline, CDR1 is SGHAT and CDR2 FQNNGV. Trimming took 5 bases from V and 3 from J, leaving 8 bases between them. The CDR3 covers 12 residues.

The chain employs TRBV6-7 and TRBJ1-3; a weak D match, TRBD1 (6 bases). TRBV6-7 is recorded as an ORF, its role being uncertain. This CDR3 region has 14 residues. Deletions cut 5 bases from V and 3 bases from J, with 11 bases between. CDR3 region: CASSVRGSGNTIYF. The CDR3 DNA reads as TGTGCCAGCAGTGTCAGGGGTAGTGGAAACACCATATATTTT.

This clone was counted a few times. The CDR3 spells CASSGGLADNEQFF. DNA for the CDR3: TGCGCCAGCAGCGGGGGACTAGCGGACAATGAGCAGTTCTTC. The chain links TRBV5-1 to TRBJ2-1; 11 nucleotides agree with TRBD2. This CDR3 comprises 14 residues. V was pared by 4 bases and J by 5 bases, with 2 bases of the junction left unmatched. Germline CDR1 is SGHRS and CDR2 is YFSETQ.

This chain links TRBV9 with TRBJ2-1; 9 bases map to TRBD2. The CDR3 covers 13 residues. The germline CDR1 and CDR2 sequences are SGDLS and YYNGEE. The V and J ends lost 0 bases and 11 bases, in that order; junction bases with no gene match: 3. Here the CDR3 DNA reads TGTGCCAGCAGCGTAGAATCTAGCGGGAAGCAGTTCTTC. Amino acid sequence: CASSVESSGKQFF.

The V call is TRBV19, the J call TRBJ2-7, with TRBD1 as a possible D gene (6 bases). Germline CDR1 reads LNHDA; CDR2 reads SQIVND (reference sequence). This CDR3 has 16 residues. Deletions cut 6 bases from V and 5 bases from J, with 23 bases between. The CDR3 region is CASSLIGGHRSDEQYF. CDR3 in DNA: TGTGCCAGTAGCCTCATAGGGGGACACCGTTCCGACGAGCAGTACTTC.

The V call is TRBV7-9, the J call TRBJ1-1, with TRBD1 matching over 7 bases. Germline lookup yields CDR1 SEHNR and CDR2 FQNEAQ (reference sequence). This CDR3 region has 14 residues. The trim removed 1 base at V and 4 bases at J, leaving 3 bases unmatched. In DNA form, the CDR3 reads TGTGCCAGCAGCTTAGAAGGGGACAGCACTGAAGCTTTCTTT. Encoded protein: CASSLEGDSTEAFF.

The chain recombines TRBV27 with TRBJ2-1; 8 nucleotides line up with TRBD1. V lost 5 bases to trimming and J lost 9 bases; unmatched junction nucleotides: 9. Germline lookup yields CDR1 MNHEY and CDR2 SMNVEV (reference sequence). CDR3 length: 14 residues. The DNA of the CDR3 is TGTGCCAGCAGTGCAACCCAGGGGGCAGGTGAGCAGTTCTTC. Protein product: CASSATQGAGEQFF.

This chain connects TRBV19 to TRBJ1-2, with D perhaps TRBD1 (6 bases). This CDR3 is 13 amino acids long. The germline V and J ends were trimmed by 8 bases and 6 bases, with 16 bases remaining between them. Per germline, CDR1 LNHDA and CDR2 SQIVND (reference sequence). CDR3 nucleotide sequence: TGTGCCAGTCGACCTCGGGGGGGCGATGGCTACACCTTC. Its protein is CASRPRGGDGYTF.